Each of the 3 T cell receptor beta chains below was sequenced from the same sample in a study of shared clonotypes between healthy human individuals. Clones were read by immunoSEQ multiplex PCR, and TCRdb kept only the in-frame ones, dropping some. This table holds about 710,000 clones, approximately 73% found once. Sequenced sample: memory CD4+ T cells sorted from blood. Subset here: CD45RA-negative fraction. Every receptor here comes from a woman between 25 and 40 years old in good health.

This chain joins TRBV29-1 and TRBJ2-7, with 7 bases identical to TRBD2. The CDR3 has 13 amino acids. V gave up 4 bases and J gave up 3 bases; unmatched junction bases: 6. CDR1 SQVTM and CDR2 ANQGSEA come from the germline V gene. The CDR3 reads CSVGVASGYEQYF. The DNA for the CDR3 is TGCAGCGTTGGGGTGGCTAGCGGCTACGAGCAGTACTTC.

The CDR3 loop reads CAWSVVGTGANYGYTF. CDR3 coding DNA: TGTGCCTGGAGTGTAGTGGGGACAGGGGCCAACTATGGCTACACCTTC. The chain has TRBV30 and TRBJ1-2; 10 bases map to TRBD1. The germline gives CDR1 GTSNPN, CDR2 SVGIG (reference sequence). The CDR3 loop spans 16 amino acids. V trimming: 0 bases; J trimming: 2 bases; junction bases outside the gene matches: 6.

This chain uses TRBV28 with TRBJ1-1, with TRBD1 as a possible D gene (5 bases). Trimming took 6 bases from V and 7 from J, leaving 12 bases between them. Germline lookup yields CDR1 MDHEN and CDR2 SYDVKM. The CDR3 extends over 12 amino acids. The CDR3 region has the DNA TGTGCCAGCAGCCAGGTGGGGGTTGAAGCTTTCTTT. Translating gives CASSQVGVEAFF.